This passage covers 21 T cell receptor beta chains from one sample sequenced in a study of T cell responses to AZD1222 COVID-19 vaccine. Clones were read by immunoSEQ multiplex PCR, and TCRdb kept only the in-frame ones, dropping some. The sample lists roughly 150,000 clones, roughly 91% occurring once. This specimen consisted of peripheral blood, obtained 28 days after the second AZD1222 dose. These receptors originate from an adult who received the AZD1222 COVID-19 vaccine.

This chain joins TRBV7-9 and TRBJ2-2, with TRBD2 identical over 7 bases. The ends lost 4 bases at V and 4 bases at J; junction bases unmatched: 9. The CDR3 sequence is 16 residues long. Per the germline V gene, CDR1 is SEHNR and CDR2 is FQNEAQ (reference sequence). The CDR3 sequence is CASSSPGREGTGELFF. The CDR3 region has the DNA TGTGCCAGCAGCTCCCCCGGCAGGGAGGGCACCGGGGAGCTGTTTTTT.

The chain couples TRBV28 to TRBJ1-6; the D gene is possibly TRBD1 (6 bases). The V gene's germline CDR1 is MDHEN and CDR2 SYDVKM. The length of the CDR3 is 14 residues. V lost 5 bases to trimming and J lost 8 bases, with 13 bases between them. The CDR3 is CASSEGQTYSPLHF. CDR3 nucleotides: TGTGCCAGCAGTGAGGGACAAACGTATTCACCCCTCCACTTT. The full variable domain, with the rest looked up from reference TRBV28 and TRBJ1-6, is DVKVTQSSRYLVKRTGEKVFLECVQDMDHENMFWYRQDPGLGLRLIYFSYDVKMKEKGDIPEGYSVSREKKERFSLILESASTNQTSMYLCASSEGQTYSPLHFGNGTRLTVT.

The V gene is TRBV4-3, the J gene TRBJ2-3; tentatively, D is TRBD2 (6 bases). The CDR3 consists of 16 residues. CDR1 is LGHNA, CDR2 YSLEER, per germline. Trimming pared 0 bases from V and 4 bases from J, leaving 14 bases between. CDR3 protein: CASSQERAGGADTQYF. The CDR3 DNA sequence: TGCGCCAGCAGCCAAGAGCGAGCCGGAGGGGCAGATACGCAGTATTTT.

V usage is TRBV5-5 and J usage is TRBJ1-5; weak D call: TRBD1 (5 bases). The V and J ends lost 1 base and 1 base respectively, with 9 bases between them. The CDR3 contains 15 residues. Germline CDR1 and CDR2: SGHKS and YYEKEE (reference sequence). CDR3 nucleotide sequence: TGTGCCAGCAGCTTGTGGAGGGACAGCAATCAGCCCCAGCATTTT. This translates into CASSLWRDSNQPQHF.

The chain links TRBV6-5 to TRBJ1-6, with D possibly being TRBD1 (5 bases). With 6 bases removed from V and 6 bases from J, the gap between germline ends came to 9 bases. Germline values: CDR1 MNHEY, CDR2 SVGAGI. The CDR3 loop spans 13 amino acids. The CDR3 coding sequence is TGTGCCAGCAGGGGCAGGGCTAATTCACCCCTCCACTTT. This translates into CASRGRANSPLHF.

This clone was observed a single time. The V call is TRBV20-1, the J call TRBJ1-4; TRBD1 aligns across 9 bases. Germline V gene lookup returns CDR1 DFQATT and CDR2 SNEGSKA (reference sequence). This CDR3 is 15 amino acids long. Trimming removed 3 bases from V and 0 bases from J; junction bases left unmatched: 2. CDR3 nucleotides: TGCAGTGCTAGTGACAGGGGGGCAACTAATGAAAAACTGTTTTTT. It translates to CSASDRGATNEKLFF.

The rearrangement uses TRBV28 and TRBJ2-1; TRBD1 aligns across 8 bases. V dropped 6 bases and J dropped 7; count of bases not matched to a gene: 17. Germline V lookup: CDR1 MDHEN, CDR2 SYDVKM. This CDR3 is 17 amino acids long. CDR3 loop: CASSPGQGMGVRNEQFF. CDR3 bases: TGTGCCAGCAGCCCAGGACAGGGAATGGGGGTACGTAATGAGCAGTTCTTC.

The gene calls are TRBV7-2 and TRBJ2-7, with TRBD1 identical over 7 bases. The V segment lost 4 bases and the J segment 1 base; nucleotides outside the gene matches: 7. Germline V lookup: CDR1 SGHTA, CDR2 FQGNSA. There are 15 residues in the CDR3. The CDR3 reads CASSYGSDRSYEQYF. DNA of the CDR3: TGTGCCAGCAGCTACGGGTCGGACAGGTCCTACGAGCAGTACTTC.

The chain combines TRBV5-1 with TRBJ2-7; 8 bases line up with TRBD1. This CDR3 spans 14 amino acids. CDR1 SGHRS and CDR2 YFSETQ come from the germline V gene. The trim removed 4 bases at V and 5 bases at J, leaving 8 bases unmatched. CDR3 sequence: CASSQGTGGNEQYF. DNA for the CDR3: TGCGCCAGCAGCCAAGGGACAGGAGGGAACGAGCAGTACTTC.

The CDR3 DNA reads TGTGCCAGCAGCGCGAACCCCGGAAACACCATATATTTT. Translated: CASSANPGNTIYF. The chain is built from TRBV9 and TRBJ1-3; no clear D gene. This CDR3 spans 13 amino acids. Deletions cut 3 bases from V and 4 bases from J, with 8 bases between. Germline assignment: CDR1 SGDLS and CDR2 YYNGEE.

The J gene is TRBJ1-6, the V gene TRBV19; TRBD1 agrees at 7 bases. CDR1 and CDR2 from the germline V gene are LNHDA and SQIVND (reference sequence). The CDR3 consists of 14 residues. After removal of 6 bases from V and 7 bases from J, the junction contained 6 bases not matched to a gene. In DNA form, the CDR3 reads TGTGCCAGTAGGTCTACAGGGGAAAATTCACCCCTCCACTTT. Its translation is CASRSTGENSPLHF. The full variable domain, its missing parts supplied by reference TRBV19 and TRBJ1-6, is DGGITQSPKYLFRKEGQNVTLSCEQNLNHDAMYWYRQDPGQGLRLIYYSQIVNDFQKGDIAEGYSVSREKKESFPLTVTSAQKNPTAFYLCASRSTGENSPLHFGNGTRLTVT.

The V gene is TRBV24-1, the J gene TRBJ2-1, with D perhaps matching TRBD1 or TRBD2 (7 bases each). The CDR3 extends over 14 amino acids. V lost 8 bases to trimming and J lost 6 bases, with 16 bases between them. CDR1 and CDR2 from the germline V gene are KGHDR and SFDVKD. CDR3 coding DNA: TGTGCCACCATGGCCGACAGGGAGGGCAATGAGCAGTTCTTC. Amino acids: CATMADREGNEQFF.

V and J are TRBV27 and TRBJ1-5, with D possibly TRBD1 on 5 matching bases. The germline V gene has CDR1 MNHEY and CDR2 SMNVEV (reference sequence). This CDR3 has 14 amino acids. V was trimmed by 3 bases and J by 5 bases, leaving 11 bases between them. In nucleotides, the CDR3 is TGTGCCAGCAGTTTTGGTCAGGGAGATCAGCCCCAGCATTTT. Amino acid sequence: CASSFGQGDQPQHF.

The chain uses TRBV27 and TRBJ2-2, with 9 bases that match TRBD1. The V gene's germline CDR1 is MNHEY and CDR2 SMNVEV (reference sequence). V trimming: 6 bases; J trimming: 8 bases; junction bases outside the gene matches: 7. The CDR3 has 14 amino acids. CDR3 in amino acids: CASRFRDRVGELFF. CDR3 bases: TGTGCCAGCAGGTTCCGGGACAGGGTTGGGGAGCTGTTTTTT.

The V and J genes are TRBV3-1 (or the pseudogene TRBV3-2) and TRBJ1-4; D gene unclear. The CDR3 covers 16 residues. V lost 0 bases and J 8 bases, leaving 16 bases between the germline ends. Germline loops: CDR1 LGHDT, CDR2 YNNKEL (reference sequence). The CDR3 spells CASSQDISAAREKLFF. The CDR3 coding sequence is TGTGCCAGCAGCCAAGATATAAGCGCCGCTCGAGAAAAACTGTTTTTT.

This rearrangement joins TRBV5-4 to TRBJ2-7, with D maybe TRBD2 (6 bases). V was cut by 4 bases and J by 2 bases, with 16 bases left in between. CDR1 is SGHNT and CDR2 is YYREEE in the germline V gene (reference sequence). The CDR3 runs to 15 residues. CDR3 DNA: TGTGCCAGCAGCCCCTATGGAGGGCGGGCCTACGAGCAGTACTTC. This gives the protein CASSPYGGRAYEQYF.

The sample holds one count of this clone. The V call is TRBV6-5, the J call TRBJ2-7, with 7 bases fitting TRBD1. Germline values: CDR1 MNHEY, CDR2 SVGAGI. The V gene end was trimmed by 2 bases and the J gene end by 2 bases; junction bases not matched to a gene: 0. This CDR3 spans 13 amino acids. CDR3 in DNA: TGTGCCAGCAGTTACGACAGGGCCTACGAGCAGTACTTC. Its protein is CASSYDRAYEQYF.

The chain joins TRBV29-1 to TRBJ1-3, with a possible D match to TRBD1 (6 bases). The CDR3 loop spans 15 amino acids. Per the germline V gene, CDR1 is SQVTM and CDR2 is ANQGSEA. V was pared by 6 bases and J by 1 base, with 16 bases between. CDR3 in DNA: TGCAGCGTCCTCCGGGACACCAGTTCTGGAAACACCATATATTTT. Protein: CSVLRDTSSGNTIYF.

There are many counts of this clone. V usage is TRBV7-2 and J usage is TRBJ1-3, with D unclear. Germline-derived CDR1 and CDR2 are SGHTA and FQGNSA. V was cut by 3 bases and J by 5 bases, with 14 bases left in between. The CDR3 covers 15 residues. In DNA form, the CDR3 reads TGTGCCAGCAGCTTTGCCTCCATAGGCAGAAACACCATATATTTT. Translated: CASSFASIGRNTIYF.

The chain links TRBV28 to TRBJ1-2; D is ambiguous. V gave up 4 bases and J gave up 2 bases, with 11 bases separating them. The germline V gene encodes CDR1 MDHEN and CDR2 SYDVKM. This CDR3 contains 14 residues. CDR3 sequence reads: CASSWDMKNYGYTF. CDR3 DNA: TGTGCCAGCAGTTGGGATATGAAAAACTATGGCTACACCTTC.

The rearrangement joins TRBV28 to TRBJ1-5, with TRBD1 matching over 7 bases. Trimming at V came to 2 bases and at J to 3 bases, leaving 4 bases not matched to a gene. Germline CDR1 is MDHEN and CDR2 is SYDVKM. This CDR3 spans 15 amino acids. CDR3 bases: TGTGCCAGCAGTTTACGACAGGGTTCCAATCAGCCCCAGCATTTT. This codes for CASSLRQGSNQPQHF.